A single sample gave rise to the 15 T cell receptor beta chains below, sequenced in a study of control samples from healthy donors and cancer patients. The data were produced by immunoSEQ multiplex PCR, yet TCRdb's version contains in-frame clones alone and is incomplete. The table shows about 69,000 clones, with approximately 80% occurring only once. The sample consisted of PBMCs. The source is a woman aged 45-59 years with lung cancer.

The rearrangement links TRBV18 to TRBJ2-7; D not certain. In germline, CDR1 is KGHSH, CDR2 LQKENI. The CDR3 covers 14 residues. Between the trimmed V and J ends, which lost 1 base and 1 base, there was a span of 8 bases. The CDR3 here is CASSPQVPSYEQYF. The DNA for the CDR3 is TGTGCCAGCTCACCACAGGTCCCTTCCTACGAGCAGTACTTC. Supplemented by reference TRBV18 and TRBJ2-7, the full variable domain reads NAGVMQNPRHLVRRRGQEARLRCSPMKGHSHVYWYRQLPEEGLKFMVYLQKENIIDESGMPKERFSAEFPKEGPSILRIQQVVRGDSAAYFCASSPQVPSYEQYFGPGTRLTVT.

The rearrangement uses TRBV28 and TRBJ1-1, with D possibly TRBD1 on 6 matching bases. The V gene's germline CDR1 is MDHEN and CDR2 SYDVKM. The V and J ends lost 6 bases and 6 bases respectively, with 20 bases between them. This CDR3 has 15 amino acids. In nucleotides, the CDR3 is TGTGCCAGCAGGTCGGACAGACAATTTGGCGCTGAAGCTTTCTTT. Residues: CASRSDRQFGAEAFF.

The chain recombines TRBV6-4 with TRBJ1-2, with a possible D match to TRBD1 (5 bases). V shed 0 bases and J shed 7 bases, with 18 bases lying between them. This CDR3 spans 16 amino acids. CDR1 and CDR2 (germline): MRHNA, SNTAGT. CDR3 sequence: CASSDSRQGGRRGYTF. The CDR3 nucleotides read TGTGCCAGCAGTGACTCTCGGCAGGGAGGGCGACGTGGCTACACCTTC.

V is TRBV24-1 and J is TRBJ2-5; D unclear. CDR1 and CDR2 from the germline V gene are KGHDR and SFDVKD. The CDR3 loop spans 13 amino acids. V lost 6 bases and J 5 bases, leaving 12 bases between the germline ends. The CDR3 sequence: CATSKADSETQYF. In DNA form, the CDR3 reads TGTGCCACCAGTAAAGCAGATTCCGAGACCCAGTACTTC.

V gene TRBV5-6 combines with J gene TRBJ1-1; the D is unclear. Germline lookup yields CDR1 SGHDT and CDR2 YYEEEE. This CDR3 comprises 15 residues. V dropped 0 bases and J dropped 0 bases, with 9 bases sitting between them. CDR3 amino acids: CASSLAWGMNTEAFF. For the CDR3, the DNA is TGTGCCAGCAGCTTGGCCTGGGGAATGAACACTGAAGCTTTCTTT.

The rearrangement uses TRBV2 and TRBJ1-1, with D maybe TRBD1 (6 bases). Germline values: CDR1 SNHLY, CDR2 FYNNEI. The V and J ends lost 1 base and 5 bases respectively, with 14 bases between them. The CDR3 sequence is 15 residues long. This chain's CDR3 is CASSEGQGSITEAFF. As DNA, the CDR3 is TGTGCCAGCAGTGAAGGGCAGGGGAGTATAACTGAAGCTTTCTTT.

In DNA, the CDR3 is TGTGCCAGCAGCGGGGACGCCTTTGAAGCTTTCTTT. Its translation is CASSGDAFEAFF. The chain couples TRBV2 to TRBJ1-1; D is perhaps TRBD1 (5 bases). V was cut by 6 bases and J by 7 bases, with 12 bases left in between. This CDR3 has 12 residues. Germline V gene lookup returns CDR1 SNHLY and CDR2 FYNNEI.

The V and J genes are TRBV7-8 and TRBJ1-4; no firm D call. V was cut by 5 bases and J by 8 bases, with 15 bases left in between. The germline V gene has CDR1 SGHVS and CDR2 FQNEAQ. The CDR3 extends over 14 amino acids. The CDR3 DNA follows: TGTGCCAGCAGCCCCGCCTCCGGACGGGAAAAACTGTTTTTT. This codes for CASSPASGREKLFF.

The CDR3 region has the DNA TGTGCCTGGAGAGGGGGTAGCGGGGGTGCAGATACGCAGTATTTT. It specifies CAWRGGSGGADTQYF. The chain employs TRBV30 and TRBJ2-3; 9 nucleotides agree with TRBD2. V trimming: 3 bases; J trimming: 4 bases; junction bases outside the gene matches: 8. Germline loops: CDR1 GTSNPN, CDR2 SVGIG (reference sequence). CDR3 length: 15 residues.

The chain has TRBV7-9 and TRBJ1-1, with D possibly matching TRBD1 (5 bases). The CDR3 spans 12 residues. Germline CDR1 and CDR2: SEHNR and FQNEAQ (reference sequence). Trimming cost V 4 bases and J 7 bases, with 10 bases left between them. In nucleotides, the CDR3 is TGTGCCAGCAGCTCTCAGGGAGGTGAAGCTTTCTTT. It translates to CASSSQGGEAFF.

This sequence joins TRBV19 and TRBJ1-2; D gene uncertain. The germline V gene encodes CDR1 LNHDA and CDR2 SQIVND (reference sequence). Trimming removed 3 bases at V and 4 bases at J, with 12 bases between. The CDR3 totals 14 residues. CDR3 sequence (DNA): TGTGCCAGTAGTATTTCCGAGACCGCCTATGGCTACACCTTC. It translates to CASSISETAYGYTF. The whole variable domain, filled in from reference TRBV19 and TRBJ1-2, reads DGGITQSPKYLFRKEGQNVTLSCEQNLNHDAMYWYRQDPGQGLRLIYYSQIVNDFQKGDIAEGYSVSREKKESFPLTVTSAQKNPTAFYLCASSISETAYGYTFGSGTRLTVV.

The V gene is TRBV18, the J gene TRBJ2-3; D is ambiguous. The ends were cut back, 1 base at V and 2 bases at J, with 7 bases in the middle. This CDR3 is built from 14 residues. Germline V gives CDR1 KGHSH, CDR2 LQKENI. This CDR3 is CASSPQATTDTQYF. The CDR3 DNA is TGTGCCAGCTCACCACAGGCTACCACAGATACGCAGTATTTT. The variable domain in full, with the rest retrieved from reference TRBV18 and TRBJ2-3, is NAGVMQNPRHLVRRRGQEARLRCSPMKGHSHVYWYRQLPEEGLKFMVYLQKENIIDESGMPKERFSAEFPKEGPSILRIQQVVRGDSAAYFCASSPQATTDTQYFGPGTRLTVL.

This clone occurred a few times. J is TRBJ1-4 and V is TRBV3-1 (or the pseudogene TRBV3-2), with D tentatively TRBD1 (5 bases). V was pared by 4 bases and J by 10 bases, with 16 bases between. The CDR3 spans 14 residues. From germline, CDR1 is LGHDT and CDR2 YNNKEL (reference sequence). This CDR3 is CASSLNPGGGKLFF. DNA of the CDR3: TGTGCCAGCAGCCTAAACCCGGGGGGAGGAAAACTGTTTTTT.

The V gene is TRBV3-1 (or the pseudogene TRBV3-2), the J gene TRBJ2-7, with 11 nucleotides matching TRBD2. This CDR3 comprises 18 residues. The germline gives CDR1 LGHDT, CDR2 YNNKEL (reference sequence). Losses at the gene ends were 0 bases for V and 2 bases for J; bases not matched to a gene: 9. Here the CDR3 DNA reads TGTGCCAGCAGCCAAGATTGGGCTAGCGGGGGGCCCACCTACGAGCAGTACTTC. This gives the protein CASSQDWASGGPTYEQYF.

This clone appeared a few times. The chain has TRBV5-1 and TRBJ2-3; a weak D match, TRBD2 (5 bases). Germline-derived CDR1 and CDR2 are SGHRS and YFSETQ. The V end lost 5 bases, the J end lost 0 bases, and 10 bases lay between the germline ends. The CDR3 spans 14 residues. This CDR3 reads CASREAASTDTQYF. As DNA, the CDR3 is TGCGCCAGCAGGGAGGCGGCTAGCACAGATACGCAGTATTTT.